What follows is one TCR beta chain and its context. This receptor's antigen is unknown. Base qualities are not at hand, and no much larger clone is one base apart. The sample carries other DNA sequences with the same CDR3. These data belong to a study of radiotherapy plus CTLA-4 blockade in lung cancer (dated by TCRdb to the late 2010s). Regarding the study in general: Objective responses were observed in 15% to 20% of enrolled patients, and disease control was achieved in 31%.

Libraries were constructed by the immunoSEQ multiplex PCR assay. TCRdb limited this immuneACCESS table to in-frame rearrangements with V and J called. A share of clones is missing; checked studies link under half to unresolved V genes, and the rest is unexplained. The sample table lists roughly 97,000 clones, 65% to 80% of them with a count of one. Roughly 2.8% of the sample rests with the top ten. The study tested focal radiation therapy combined with CTLA-4 blockade (ipilimumab) in patients with chemo-refractory metastatic non-small-cell lung cancer. On the study overall, not on this receptor specifically: After treatment with radiotherapy and ipilimumab, TCR clones that came from tumors expanded in the peripheral blood. The strongest predictors of response were reported to be early dynamic shifts in blood T cell clones along with a rise in serum interferon-beta following radiation.

V gives up 4 bases and J gives up 4 bases, and the segment between their germline ends measures 5 bases. From cysteine to phenylalanine, the CDR3 is 11 amino acids long. The CDR3 DNA has 33 bases and is translated from base 1. The germline V gene encodes CDR1 DFQATT and CDR2 SNEGSKA (reference sequence). Recombination linked TRBV20-1 to TRBJ2-4, with no confident D gene call. The sample here was peripheral blood, taken from a patient treated with radiotherapy plus ipilimumab. This TCR was sampled from a human donor with non-small cell lung cancer who had a partial response to radiotherapy plus ipilimumab. Some clones in this sample may be carry-over from other donors' samples. The CDR3 sequence is CSAKTKNIQYF. The DNA sequence is as follows: TGCAGTGCTAAGACTAAAAACATTCAGTACTTC.